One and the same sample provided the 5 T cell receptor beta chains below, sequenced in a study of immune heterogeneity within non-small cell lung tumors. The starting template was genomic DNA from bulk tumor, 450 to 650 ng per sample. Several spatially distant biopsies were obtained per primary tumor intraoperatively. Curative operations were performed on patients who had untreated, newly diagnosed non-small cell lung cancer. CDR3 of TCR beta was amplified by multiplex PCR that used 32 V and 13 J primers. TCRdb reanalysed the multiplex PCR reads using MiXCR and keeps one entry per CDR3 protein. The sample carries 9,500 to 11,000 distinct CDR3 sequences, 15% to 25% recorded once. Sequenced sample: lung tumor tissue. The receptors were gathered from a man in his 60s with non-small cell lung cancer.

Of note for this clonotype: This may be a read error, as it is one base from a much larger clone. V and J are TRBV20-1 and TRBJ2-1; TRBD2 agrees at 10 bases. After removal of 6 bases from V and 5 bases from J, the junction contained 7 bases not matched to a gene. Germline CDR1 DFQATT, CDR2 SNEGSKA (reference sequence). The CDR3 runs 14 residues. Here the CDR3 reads CSARIAGGNNEQFF. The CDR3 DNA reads TGCAGTGCGAGGATAGCGGGAGGAAACAATGAGCAGTTCTTC.

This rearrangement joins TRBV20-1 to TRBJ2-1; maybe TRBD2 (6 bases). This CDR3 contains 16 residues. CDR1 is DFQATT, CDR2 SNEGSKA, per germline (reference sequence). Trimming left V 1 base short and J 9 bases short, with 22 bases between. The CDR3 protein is CSARVKLPGTSAEQFF. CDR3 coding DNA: TGCAGTGCTAGAGTAAAGCTCCCCGGGACTTCGGCTGAGCAGTTCTTC.

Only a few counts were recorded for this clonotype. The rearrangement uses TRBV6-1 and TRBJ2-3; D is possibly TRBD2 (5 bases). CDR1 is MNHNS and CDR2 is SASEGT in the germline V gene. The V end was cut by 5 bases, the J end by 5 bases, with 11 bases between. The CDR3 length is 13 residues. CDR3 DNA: TGTGCCAGCAGTAAACTACGGGGAGATACGCAGTATTTT. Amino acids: CASSKLRGDTQYF.

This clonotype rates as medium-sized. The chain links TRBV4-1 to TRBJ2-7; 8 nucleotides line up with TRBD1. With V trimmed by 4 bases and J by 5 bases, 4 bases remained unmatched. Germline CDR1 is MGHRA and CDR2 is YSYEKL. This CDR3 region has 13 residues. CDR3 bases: TGCGCCAGCAGCCGACGACAGGGGAACGAGCAGTACTTC. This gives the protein CASSRRQGNEQYF.

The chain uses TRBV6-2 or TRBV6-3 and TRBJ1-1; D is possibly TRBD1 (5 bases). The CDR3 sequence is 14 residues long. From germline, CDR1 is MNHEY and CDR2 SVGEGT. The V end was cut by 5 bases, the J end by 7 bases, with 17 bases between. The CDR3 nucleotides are TGTGCCAGCAGTCCCCCCCAGGGAGAGGGTGAAGCTTTCTTT. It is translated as CASSPPQGEGEAFF.